These 30 T cell receptor beta chains came from one sample sequenced in a study of T cells in Graves' hyperthyroidism and ophthalmopathy. Amplification yielded TCR beta CDR3 regions, with RNA transcripts as the source. RT-PCR in the first round (using the HTBI primer set) targeted the TCR CDR3. TCRdb reprocessed the multiplex PCR reads with MiXCR, giving one entry per CDR3 protein. In the table there are about 500,000 distinct CDR3 sequences, about an eighth of which are singletons. The sample taken for sequencing was blood. These TCRs come from a woman between 18 and 29 years old with Graves' hyperthyroidism.

This clonotype was picked up many times. V gene TRBV6-5 combines with J gene TRBJ2-1; 9 positions match TRBD2. Germline V gene data show CDR1 as MNHEY and CDR2 as SVGAGI. This CDR3 comprises 15 residues. J gave up 8 bases and V 1 base, and 6 bases lay outside the gene matches. The CDR3 DNA reads as TGTGCCAGCAGTTACTTTAGCGGGAGTATGTATGAGCAGTTCTTC. Its protein product is CASSYFSGSMYEQFF.

This clonotype was observed a handful of times. The CDR3 loop reads CSASIIGDRTRYGNSPLHF. The CDR3 region has the DNA TGCAGTGCTAGTATAATAGGGGACAGGACCCGGTATGGTAATTCACCCCTCCACTTT. V is TRBV20-1 and J is TRBJ1-6, with 8 bases identical to TRBD1. V gave up 3 bases and J gave up 6 bases; unmatched junction bases: 19. The CDR3 loop spans 19 amino acids. The germline gives CDR1 DFQATT, CDR2 SNEGSKA (reference sequence).

Ten or more counts support this clonotype. The gene calls are TRBV12-3 or TRBV12-4 and TRBJ1-1; possible D gene TRBD1, 6 bases. The CDR3 loop spans 13 amino acids. Trimming cost V 5 bases and J 8 bases, with 15 bases left between them. CDR3 region: CASSTGRGKEAFF. In DNA form, the CDR3 reads TGTGCCAGCAGTACCGGCAGGGGAAAGGAAGCTTTCTTT.

This clonotype appeared many times. This rearrangement joins TRBV12-3 or TRBV12-4 to TRBJ1-6; 7 bases are a match to TRBD1. The CDR3 is 15 amino acids. V trimming: 5 bases; J trimming: 6 bases; junction bases outside the gene matches: 7. The CDR3 loop reads CASSIPGTANSPLHF. CDR3 nucleotides: TGTGCCAGCAGTATCCCCGGGACAGCTAATTCACCCCTCCACTTT.

There are many counts of this clonotype. This chain joins TRBV18 and TRBJ1-1; perhaps TRBD1 as D (5 bases). Between the trimmed V and J ends, which lost 6 bases and 2 bases, there was a span of 22 bases. CDR1 KGHSH and CDR2 LQKENI come from the germline V gene. This CDR3 is built from 17 residues. The CDR3 here is CASSLARGGDKNTEAFF. The CDR3 DNA sequence: TGTGCCAGCTCCCTGGCTCGGGGAGGGGATAAAAACACTGAAGCTTTCTTT.

The chain employs TRBV9 and TRBJ1-2; D call uncertain. The CDR3 extends over 14 amino acids. V was cut by 3 bases and J by 0 bases, with 9 bases left in between. Germline V lookup: CDR1 SGDLS, CDR2 YYNGEE. This chain's CDR3 is CASSEAMSNYGYTF. CDR3 in DNA: TGTGCCAGCAGCGAGGCCATGTCTAACTATGGCTACACCTTC. Variable domain in full (rest from reference TRBV9 and TRBJ1-2): DSGVTQTPKHLITATGQRVTLRCSPRSGDLSVYWYQQSLDQGLQFLIQYYNGEERAKGNILERFSAQQFPDLHSELNLSSLELGDSALYFCASSEAMSNYGYTFGSGTRLTVV.

In its sample, this clonotype was seen many times. In nucleotides, the CDR3 is TGTGCCAGCAGCTTAGGAGCAGCGATCTACAATGAGCAGTTCTTC. It translates to CASSLGAAIYNEQFF. This sequence joins TRBV11-1 and TRBJ2-1; D is unresolved. With 1 base removed from V and 3 bases from J, the gap between germline ends came to 10 bases. Germline CDR1 reads SGHAT; CDR2 reads FQDESV (reference sequence). This CDR3 has 15 residues.

This clonotype appeared many times. The chain employs TRBV27 and TRBJ2-6; D possibly uses TRBD1 or TRBD2 (5 bases each). Germline V lookup: CDR1 MNHEY, CDR2 SMNVEV (reference sequence). V was shortened by 6 bases and J by 0 bases, with 9 bases between the two germline ends. CDR3 length: 15 amino acids. The CDR3 loop reads CASSQGTSGANVLTF. CDR3 DNA sequence: TGTGCCAGCAGCCAAGGGACCTCTGGGGCCAACGTCCTGACTTTC.

The J gene is TRBJ2-1, the V gene TRBV11-2, with a possible D match to TRBD2 (6 bases). Deletions cut 5 bases from V and 3 bases from J, with 20 bases between. Germline CDR1 SGHAT, CDR2 FQNNGV. This CDR3 has 17 amino acids. The CDR3 protein is CASSQASSEDFYNEQFF. The CDR3 bases are TGTGCCAGCAGCCAGGCATCTAGCGAAGATTTCTACAATGAGCAGTTCTTC.

The V and J genes are TRBV10-3 and TRBJ1-2; D is perhaps TRBD1 (5 bases). Trimming shortened V by 5 bases and J by 3 bases, and 10 bases separated the two germline ends. The CDR3 runs to 13 residues. Germline loops: CDR1 ENHRY, CDR2 SYGVKD. The CDR3 sequence is CAISLGVDYGYTF. CDR3 bases: TGTGCCATCAGTTTAGGGGTAGACTATGGCTACACCTTC.

This clonotype came up many times. This sequence joins TRBV29-1 and TRBJ2-1; TRBD2 matches 13 bases. This CDR3 comprises 13 residues. CDR1 SQVTM and CDR2 ANQGSEA come from the germline V gene. The junction had 4 bases not matched to a gene; V was cut back by 7 bases and J by 7 bases. DNA for the CDR3: TGCAGCGCCGGGACTAGCGGGGCGAATGAGCAGTTCTTC. The encoded protein is CSAGTSGANEQFF.

This clonotype came up once. The J gene is TRBJ1-1, the V gene TRBV19; D possibly corresponds to TRBD1 (6 bases). Trimming took 7 bases from V and 5 from J, leaving 17 bases between them. The CDR3 is made up of 14 amino acids. Germline V gives CDR1 LNHDA, CDR2 SQIVND (reference sequence). CDR3 protein: CASTTRGARTEAFF. The CDR3 DNA is TGTGCCAGTACCACTCGGGGGGCTAGGACTGAAGCTTTCTTT.

The table lists this clonotype with many counts. CDR3 nucleotide sequence: TGCAGTGTTGGGGTTTCTGATTCACCCCTCCACTTT. Translation gives CSVGVSDSPLHF. The chain joins TRBV20-1 to TRBJ1-6, with no clear D. The V gene lost 7 bases and the J gene lost 8 bases, with 12 bases spanning the gap. The CDR3 covers 12 residues. Germline assignment: CDR1 DFQATT and CDR2 SNEGSKA (reference sequence).

This clonotype has more than one count but fewer than ten. The chain has TRBV29-1 and TRBJ1-2; D remains unclear. The CDR3 has 12 amino acids. Germline CDR1 SQVTM, CDR2 ANQGSEA. V shed 5 bases and J shed 10 bases, with 17 bases lying between them. The CDR3 reads CSVRTSNIYYTF. In DNA form, the CDR3 reads TGCAGCGTTAGGACGTCCAATATTTACTACACCTTC.

This clonotype was detected a few times. One end of the junction does not line up with germline, which may come from a read error. CDR3 DNA: TGCAGCGCTAGGACAGCCGACTCCTATGGCTACACCTTC. It specifies CSARTADSYGYTF. V and J are TRBV20-1 and TRBJ1-2; a possible D gene is TRBD1 (6 bases). In germline, CDR1 is DFQATT, CDR2 SNEGSKA (reference sequence). This CDR3 contains 13 residues.

In the case of this clonotype: At one of its ends the junction is not consistent with the germline gene, which may arise from a read error. The J gene is TRBJ2-2, the V gene TRBV6-2 or TRBV6-3; D perhaps matches TRBD2 (6 bases). The CDR3 covers 13 residues. Per germline, CDR1 MNHEY and CDR2 SVGEGT. This CDR3 reads CASKEGGPGGLFF. CDR3 nucleotides: TGTGCCAGCAAAGAGGGAGGTCCCGGGGGGCTGTTTTTT.

This clonotype was picked up many times. Germline and junction disagree at one end, which may indicate a read error. This chain connects TRBV29-1 to TRBJ2-1, with a weak D call TRBD1 (6 bases). CDR1 and CDR2 from the germline V gene are SQVTM and ANQGSEA. The CDR3 contains 13 residues. The CDR3: CNVVSDRLNEQFF. The CDR3 DNA reads TGCAACGTTGTATCGGACAGACTCAATGAGCAGTTCTTC.

The chain uses TRBV5-1 and TRBJ1-2; possibly TRBD1 for D (5 bases). The CDR3 extends over 14 amino acids. Germline-derived CDR1 and CDR2 are SGHRS and YFSETQ. Trimming pared 0 bases from V and 4 bases from J, leaving 10 bases between. This chain's CDR3 is CASSLGRDSYGYTF. The CDR3 DNA reads TGCGCCAGCAGCTTGGGCAGGGATTCCTATGGCTACACCTTC.

The V gene is TRBV6-1, the J gene TRBJ2-1, with a possible D match to TRBD2 (5 bases). The CDR3 spans 16 residues. Germline V gene lookup returns CDR1 MNHNS and CDR2 SASEGT. The V gene lost 5 bases and the J gene lost 0 bases, with 14 bases spanning the gap. Written as DNA, the CDR3 is TGTGCCAGCAGTTATAGACTATCAAGCTCCTACAATGAGCAGTTCTTC. Translated: CASSYRLSSSYNEQFF.

J is TRBJ2-1 and V is TRBV7-2, with D possibly matching TRBD2 (6 bases). The V gene's germline CDR1 is SGHTA and CDR2 FQGNSA. The CDR3 runs 15 residues. Trimming pared 2 bases from V and 4 bases from J, leaving 12 bases between. The CDR3 bases are TGTGCCAGCAGCTTAACGGAGGGCCGGTACAATGAGCAGTTCTTC. This codes for CASSLTEGRYNEQFF.

The gene calls are TRBV19 and TRBJ1-3; no firm D call. With 3 bases removed from V and 4 bases from J, the gap between germline ends came to 10 bases. Germline CDR1 and CDR2: LNHDA and SQIVND (reference sequence). This CDR3 is 14 amino acids long. CDR3 sequence: CASSIRDGGNTIYF. Here the CDR3 DNA reads TGTGCCAGTAGTATTAGGGATGGCGGAAACACCATATATTTT.

The J gene is TRBJ2-6, the V gene TRBV2; the D is unclear. V was trimmed by 6 bases and J by 3 bases, leaving 12 bases between them. Germline values: CDR1 SNHLY, CDR2 FYNNEI. The CDR3 consists of 15 residues. In nucleotides, the CDR3 is TGTGCCAGCAGAGCCAGACGAGGTGGGGCCAACGTCCTGACTTTC. Protein: CASRARRGGANVLTF.

This chain uses TRBV7-2 with TRBJ1-2; D gene uncertain. The V and J ends lost 4 bases and 8 bases respectively, with 14 bases between them. Germline lookup yields CDR1 SGHTA and CDR2 FQGNSA. This CDR3 has 13 amino acids. The CDR3 DNA reads as TGTGCCAGCAGCTCTATATCCGCCGTAGGCTACACCTTC. It yields the protein CASSSISAVGYTF.

This clonotype was picked up a small number of times. The chain is built from TRBV4-1 and TRBJ2-4; possibly TRBD2 for D (7 bases). The length of the CDR3 is 17 residues. V was clipped by 4 bases and J by 0 bases, with 16 bases between them. CDR1 is MGHRA, CDR2 YSYEKL, per germline. In DNA form, the CDR3 reads TGCGCCAGCAGCCCGTCGGGGGGCAGTGTAGCCAAAAACATTCAGTACTTC. Its protein product is CASSPSGGSVAKNIQYF.

This clonotype was seen ten or more times. V usage is TRBV11-2 and J usage is TRBJ2-3; 7 bases are shared with TRBD1. V was pared by 7 bases and J by 4 bases, with 17 bases of the junction left unmatched. CDR3 length: 17 amino acids. The germline gives CDR1 SGHAT, CDR2 FQNNGV. The CDR3 region is CASILRAPTGWADTQYF. Here the CDR3 DNA reads TGTGCCAGCATCCTCCGGGCCCCGACAGGGTGGGCAGATACGCAGTATTTT.

This clonotype has a count of ten or more. The V gene is TRBV6-2 or TRBV6-3, the J gene TRBJ2-2; D not resolved. Germline values: CDR1 MNHEY, CDR2 SVGEGT. The CDR3 runs 10 residues. V gave up 6 bases and J gave up 7 bases, with 3 bases separating them. For the CDR3, the DNA is TGTGCCAGCAGAGACGGGGAGCTGTTTTTT. It is translated as CASRDGELFF.

The table lists this clonotype with many counts. The chain joins TRBV27 to TRBJ1-4, with D hard to call. The ends were cut back, 5 bases at V and 8 bases at J, with 9 bases in the middle. Germline V gives CDR1 MNHEY, CDR2 SMNVEV (reference sequence). The CDR3 totals 12 residues. The CDR3 reads CASSPEGEKLFF. The CDR3 DNA reads TGTGCCAGCAGTCCCGAAGGAGAAAAACTGTTTTTT.

DNA of the CDR3: TGCAGTGCTACCCCGGGACAAAGAAATCAGCCCCAGCATTTT. It is translated as CSATPGQRNQPQHF. V is TRBV20-1 and J is TRBJ1-5; a possible D gene is TRBD1 (6 bases). V gave up 4 bases and J gave up 4 bases, with 14 bases separating them. Germline V gives CDR1 DFQATT, CDR2 SNEGSKA (reference sequence). This CDR3 comprises 14 residues.

This clonotype occurred many times. V usage is TRBV2 and J usage is TRBJ1-1; TRBD1 agrees at 7 bases. Trimming took 8 bases from V and 4 from J; bases not matched to a gene: 10. The CDR3 has 14 amino acids. CDR1 and CDR2 from the germline V gene are SNHLY and FYNNEI. CDR3 sequence: CASFLTGWVTEAFF. As DNA, the CDR3 is TGTGCCAGCTTCCTGACAGGGTGGGTCACTGAAGCTTTCTTT.

This clonotype was picked up a small number of times. The genes are TRBV7-9 and TRBJ2-2, with D tentatively TRBD2 (5 bases). Trimming stripped 8 bases from V and 3 bases from J, with 13 bases between. Germline V gene lookup returns CDR1 SEHNR and CDR2 FQNEAQ (reference sequence). The CDR3 consists of 14 residues. CDR3 loop: CASDGYGDTGELFF. The CDR3 nucleotides read TGTGCCAGCGACGGGTACGGGGACACCGGGGAGCTGTTTTTT.